This T cell receptor beta chain was observed in a study of tumor-infiltrating lymphocytes in oesophageal squamous cell carcinoma. V lost 1 base and J 5 bases, leaving 13 bases between the germline ends. CDR3 length: 16 amino acids. The germline CDR1 and CDR2 sequences are SGHRS and YFSETQ. In TCRdb, the PCR reads were re-called with MiXCR into one record per CDR3 protein. The sample holds 19,000 or so distinct CDR3 sequences, almost 40% seen once. This clonotype has ten or more counts. The sequence came from a male donor with esophageal squamous cell carcinoma. The gene calls are TRBV5-1 and TRBJ1-6; D is ambiguous. Sequenced input: blood. CDR3 coding DNA: TGCGCCAGCAGCTTGTTTCGAGGGAAGGATAATTCACCCCTCCACTTT. This codes for CASSLFRGKDNSPLHF.